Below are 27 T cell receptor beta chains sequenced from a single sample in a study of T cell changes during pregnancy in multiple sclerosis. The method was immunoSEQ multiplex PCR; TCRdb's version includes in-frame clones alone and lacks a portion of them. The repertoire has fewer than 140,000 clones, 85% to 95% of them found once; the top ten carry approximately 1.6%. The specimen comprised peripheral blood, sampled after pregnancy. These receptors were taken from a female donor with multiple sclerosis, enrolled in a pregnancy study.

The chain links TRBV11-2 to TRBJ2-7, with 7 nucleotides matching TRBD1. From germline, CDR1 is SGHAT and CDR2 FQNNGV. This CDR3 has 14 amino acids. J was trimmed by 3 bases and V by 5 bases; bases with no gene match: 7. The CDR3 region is CASSHIRDSYEQYF. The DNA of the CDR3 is TGTGCCAGCAGCCACATAAGGGACAGCTACGAGCAGTACTTC. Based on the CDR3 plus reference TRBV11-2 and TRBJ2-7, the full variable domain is EAGVAQSPRYKIIEKRQSVAFWCNPISGHATLYWYQQILGQGPKLLIQFQNNGVVDDSQLPKDRFSAERLKGVDSTLKIQPAKLEDSAVYLCASSHIRDSYEQYFGPGTRLTVT.

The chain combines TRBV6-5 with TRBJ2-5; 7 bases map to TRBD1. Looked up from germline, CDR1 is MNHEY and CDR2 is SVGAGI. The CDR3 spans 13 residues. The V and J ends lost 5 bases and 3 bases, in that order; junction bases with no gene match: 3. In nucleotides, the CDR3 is TGTGCCAGCAGTACCGACAGGGAAGAGACCCAGTACTTC. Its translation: CASSTDREETQYF.

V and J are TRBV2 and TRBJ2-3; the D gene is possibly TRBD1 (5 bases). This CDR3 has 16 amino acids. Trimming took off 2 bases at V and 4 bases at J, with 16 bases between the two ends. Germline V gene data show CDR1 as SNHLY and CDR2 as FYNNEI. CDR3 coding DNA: TGTGCCAGCAGTGAACCCTGGGGCAGGGCGGCAGATACGCAGTATTTT. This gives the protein CASSEPWGRAADTQYF.

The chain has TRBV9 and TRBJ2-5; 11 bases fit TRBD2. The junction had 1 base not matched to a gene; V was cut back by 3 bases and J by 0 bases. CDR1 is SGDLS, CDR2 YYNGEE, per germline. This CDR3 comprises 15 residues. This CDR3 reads CASSEGLADQETQYF. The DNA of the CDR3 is TGTGCCAGCAGCGAGGGACTAGCGGACCAAGAGACCCAGTACTTC.

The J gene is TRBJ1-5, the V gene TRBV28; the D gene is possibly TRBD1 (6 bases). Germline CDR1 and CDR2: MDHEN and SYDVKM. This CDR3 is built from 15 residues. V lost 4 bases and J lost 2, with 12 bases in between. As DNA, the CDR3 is TGTGCCAGCAGTTCGCAGGGGAACGGCAATCAGCCCCAGCATTTT. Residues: CASSSQGNGNQPQHF.

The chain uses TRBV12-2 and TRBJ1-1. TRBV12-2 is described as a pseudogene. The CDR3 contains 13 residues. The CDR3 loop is CAGPRSGCTEAFF. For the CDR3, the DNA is TGTGCAGGCCCACGAAGCGGGTGCACTGAAGCTTTCTTT.

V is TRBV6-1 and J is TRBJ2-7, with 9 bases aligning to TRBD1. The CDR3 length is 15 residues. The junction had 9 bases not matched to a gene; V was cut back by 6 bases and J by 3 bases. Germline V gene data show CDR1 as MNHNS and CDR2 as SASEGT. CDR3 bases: TGTGCCAGCAGGGGAAGCCGGGACAGGGTCTACGAGCAGTACTTC. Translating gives CASRGSRDRVYEQYF.

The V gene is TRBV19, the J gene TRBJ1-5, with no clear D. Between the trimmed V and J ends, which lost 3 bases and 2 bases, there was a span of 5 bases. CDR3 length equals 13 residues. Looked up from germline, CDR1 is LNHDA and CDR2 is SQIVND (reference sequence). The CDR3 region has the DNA TGTGCCAGTAGTATTGCGGGCAATCAGCCCCAGCATTTT. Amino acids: CASSIAGNQPQHF. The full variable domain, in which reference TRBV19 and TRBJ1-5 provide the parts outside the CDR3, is DGGITQSPKYLFRKEGQNVTLSCEQNLNHDAMYWYRQDPGQGLRLIYYSQIVNDFQKGDIAEGYSVSREKKESFPLTVTSAQKNPTAFYLCASSIAGNQPQHFGDGTRLSIL.

The CDR3, as DNA: TGTGCCAGCAAGCGGGACAGGTCGGACACTGAAGCTTTCTTT. It codes for CASKRDRSDTEAFF. The chain recombines TRBV2 with TRBJ1-1, with 8 bases that match TRBD1. The V gene end was trimmed by 7 bases and the J gene end by 3 bases; junction bases not matched to a gene: 7. In germline, CDR1 is SNHLY, CDR2 FYNNEI. This CDR3 is 14 amino acids long.

As DNA, the CDR3 is TGTGCCAGCAGCTTAAAAACCCTGACTAGCGGGGGGCCGGGGGAGCAGTACTTC. This encodes CASSLKTLTSGGPGEQYF. The chain couples TRBV7-2 to TRBJ2-7, with 13 bases fitting TRBD2. The length of the CDR3 is 18 residues. Germline CDR1 is SGHTA and CDR2 is FQGNSA. With 2 bases clipped from V and 7 bases from J, the junction kept 14 bases outside the gene matches.

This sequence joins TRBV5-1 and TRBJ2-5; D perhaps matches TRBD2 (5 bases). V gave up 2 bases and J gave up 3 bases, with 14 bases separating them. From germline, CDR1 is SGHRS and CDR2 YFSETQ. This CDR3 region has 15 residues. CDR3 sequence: CASSFLLAGEETQYF. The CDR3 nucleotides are TGCGCCAGCAGCTTTTTGCTAGCCGGGGAAGAGACCCAGTACTTC.

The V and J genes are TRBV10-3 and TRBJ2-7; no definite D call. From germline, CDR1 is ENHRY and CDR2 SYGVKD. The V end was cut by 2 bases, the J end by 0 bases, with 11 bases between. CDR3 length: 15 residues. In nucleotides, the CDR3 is TGTGCCATCAGTGAGGGTAAGCGAAGCTCCTACGAGCAGTACTTC. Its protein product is CAISEGKRSSYEQYF.

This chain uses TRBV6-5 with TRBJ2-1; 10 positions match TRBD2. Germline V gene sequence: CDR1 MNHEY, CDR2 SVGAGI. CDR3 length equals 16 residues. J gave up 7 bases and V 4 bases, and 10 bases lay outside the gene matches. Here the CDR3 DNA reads TGTGCCAGCAGTTCCCGAGCGGGGGGGCCTAGGAATGAGCAGTTCTTC. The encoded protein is CASSSRAGGPRNEQFF.

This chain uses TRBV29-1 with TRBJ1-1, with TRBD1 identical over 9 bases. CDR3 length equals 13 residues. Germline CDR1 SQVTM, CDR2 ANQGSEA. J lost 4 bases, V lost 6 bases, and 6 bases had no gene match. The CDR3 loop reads CSVGTGLSTEAFF. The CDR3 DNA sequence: TGCAGCGTGGGGACAGGGTTGAGCACTGAAGCTTTCTTT.

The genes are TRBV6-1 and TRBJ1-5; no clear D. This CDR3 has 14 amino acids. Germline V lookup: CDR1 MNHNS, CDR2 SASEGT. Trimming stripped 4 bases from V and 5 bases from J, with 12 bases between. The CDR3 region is CASSGPVGDQPQHF. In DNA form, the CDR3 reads TGTGCCAGCAGTGGGCCCGTGGGCGATCAGCCCCAGCATTTT.

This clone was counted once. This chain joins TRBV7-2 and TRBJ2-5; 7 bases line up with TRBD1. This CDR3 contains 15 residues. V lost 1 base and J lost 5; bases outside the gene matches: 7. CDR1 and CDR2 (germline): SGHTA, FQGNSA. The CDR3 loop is CASSLETGRWETQYF. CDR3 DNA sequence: TGTGCCAGCAGCTTAGAGACAGGGCGGTGGGAGACCCAGTACTTC.

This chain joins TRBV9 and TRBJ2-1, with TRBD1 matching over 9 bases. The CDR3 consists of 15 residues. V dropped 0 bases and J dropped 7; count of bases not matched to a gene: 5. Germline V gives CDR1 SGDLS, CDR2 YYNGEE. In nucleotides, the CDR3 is TGTGCCAGCAGCGTAGGGACAGGGGCCGTGAATGAGCAGTTCTTC. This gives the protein CASSVGTGAVNEQFF. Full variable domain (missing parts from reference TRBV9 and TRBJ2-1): DSGVTQTPKHLITATGQRVTLRCSPRSGDLSVYWYQQSLDQGLQFLIQYYNGEERAKGNILERFSAQQFPDLHSELNLSSLELGDSALYFCASSVGTGAVNEQFFGPGTRLTVL.

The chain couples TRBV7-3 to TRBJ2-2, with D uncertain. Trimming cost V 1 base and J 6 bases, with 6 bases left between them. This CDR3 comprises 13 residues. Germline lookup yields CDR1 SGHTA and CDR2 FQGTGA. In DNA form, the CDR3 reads TGTGCCAGCAGCTTAAATCCTTCCGGGGAGCTGTTTTTT. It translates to CASSLNPSGELFF.

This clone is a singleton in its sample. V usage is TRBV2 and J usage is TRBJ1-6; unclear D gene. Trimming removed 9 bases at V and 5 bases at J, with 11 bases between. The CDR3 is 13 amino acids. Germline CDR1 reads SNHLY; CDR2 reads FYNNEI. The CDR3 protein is CASSQSNNSPLHF. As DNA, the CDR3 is TGTGCCAGTTCCCAGTCGAATAATTCACCCCTCCACTTT.

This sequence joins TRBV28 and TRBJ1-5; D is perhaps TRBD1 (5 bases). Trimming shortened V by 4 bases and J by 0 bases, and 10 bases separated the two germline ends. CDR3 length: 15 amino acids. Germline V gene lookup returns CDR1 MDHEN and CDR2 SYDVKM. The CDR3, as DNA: TGTGCCAGCAGTTCCAGACAGTATAGCAATCAGCCCCAGCATTTT. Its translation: CASSSRQYSNQPQHF.

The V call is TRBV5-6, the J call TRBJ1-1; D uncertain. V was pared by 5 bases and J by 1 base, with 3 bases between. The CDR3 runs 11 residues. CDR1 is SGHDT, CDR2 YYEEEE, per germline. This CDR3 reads CASSQNTEAFF. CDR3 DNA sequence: TGTGCCAGCAGTCAGAACACTGAAGCTTTCTTT.

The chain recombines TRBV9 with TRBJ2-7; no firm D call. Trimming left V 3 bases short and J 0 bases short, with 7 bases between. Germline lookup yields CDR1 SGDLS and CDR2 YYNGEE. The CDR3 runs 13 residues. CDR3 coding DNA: TGTGCCAGCAGCGCGCAGGACTCCTACGAGCAGTACTTC. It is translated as CASSAQDSYEQYF.

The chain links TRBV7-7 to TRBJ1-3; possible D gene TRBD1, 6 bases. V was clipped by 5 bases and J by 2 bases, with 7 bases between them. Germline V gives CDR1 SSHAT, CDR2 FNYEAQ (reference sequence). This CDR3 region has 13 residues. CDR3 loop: CASSTGTGNTIYF. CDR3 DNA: TGTGCCAGCAGCACAGGGACTGGAAACACCATATATTTT. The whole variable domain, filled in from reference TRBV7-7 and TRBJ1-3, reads GAGVSQSPRYKVTKRGQDVTLRCDPISSHATLYWYQQALGQGPEFLTYFNYEAQPDKSGLPSDRFSAERPEGSISTLTIQRTEQRDSAMYRCASSTGTGNTIYFGEGSWLTVV.

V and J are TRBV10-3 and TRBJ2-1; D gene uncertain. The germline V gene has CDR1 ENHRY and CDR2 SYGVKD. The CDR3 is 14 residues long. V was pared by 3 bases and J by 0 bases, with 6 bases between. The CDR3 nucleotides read TGTGCCATCAGTGATCTGAGCTCCTACAATGAGCAGTTCTTC. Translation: CAISDLSSYNEQFF.

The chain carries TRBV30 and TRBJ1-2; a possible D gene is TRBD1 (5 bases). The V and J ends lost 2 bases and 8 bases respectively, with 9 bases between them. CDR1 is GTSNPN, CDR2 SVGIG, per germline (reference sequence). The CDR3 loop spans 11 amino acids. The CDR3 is CAWSTGYGYTF. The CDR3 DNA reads TGTGCCTGGAGTACAGGTTACGGCTACACCTTC.

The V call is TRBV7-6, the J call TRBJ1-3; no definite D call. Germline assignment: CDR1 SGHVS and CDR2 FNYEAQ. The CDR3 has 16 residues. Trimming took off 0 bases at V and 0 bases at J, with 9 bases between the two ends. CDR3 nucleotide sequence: TGTGCCAGCAGCTTAGCGCCTAGGAGCTCTGGAAACACCATATATTTT. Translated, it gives CASSLAPRSSGNTIYF. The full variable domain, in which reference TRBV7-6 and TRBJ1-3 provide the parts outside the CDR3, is GAGVSQSPRYKVTKRGQDVALRCDPISGHVSLYWYRQALGQGPEFLTYFNYEAQQDKSGLPNDRFSAERPEGSISTLTIQRTEQRDSAMYRCASSLAPRSSGNTIYFGEGSWLTVV.

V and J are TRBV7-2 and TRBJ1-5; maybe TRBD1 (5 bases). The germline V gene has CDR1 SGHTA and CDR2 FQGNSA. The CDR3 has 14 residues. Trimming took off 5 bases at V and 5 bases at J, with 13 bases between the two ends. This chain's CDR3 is CASSLRQGDQPQHF. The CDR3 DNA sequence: TGTGCCAGCAGCCTCAGGCAGGGTGATCAGCCCCAGCATTTT.